This T cell receptor (beta chain) was profiled in a study of Graves' ophthalmopathy and Graves' hyperthyroidism. Study as a whole: Pretreatment peripheral blood was obtained at initial diagnosis. The study's findings and limits: The authors also found most expanded thyroid clonotypes above 0.001 frequency in blood. Ophthalmopathy progression prediction by the model yielded a sensitivity of 70.59% and a specificity of less than 75%.

The TCR beta CDR3 regions underwent amplification from RNA transcripts. The workflow started with a first-round RT-PCR run with HTBI primers and then moved on to a second-round multiplex PCR. TCRdb re-called the multiplex PCR reads through MiXCR, storing one row per CDR3 protein. The sample shows approximately 480,000 distinct CDR3 sequences, about 15% of them seen only once. Clinicians diagnosed using symptoms, serum thyroxine, TRAb, thyroid ultrasound and orbital computed tomography. This clonotype was counted many times. What it recognizes is unknown. Germline V lookup: CDR1 PRHDT, CDR2 FYEKMQ (reference sequence). This CDR3 has 13 residues. Trimming removed 5 bases from V and 5 bases from J; junction bases left unmatched: 2.

The genes are TRBV13 and TRBJ2-5, with 10 positions matching TRBD1. This TCR derives from a woman aged 25 to 39 with Graves' ophthalmopathy. The sequenced sample consisted of blood. The CDR3 nucleotides read TGTGCCAGCAGCGCGGACAGGGGGGAGACCCAGTACTTC. It is translated as CASSADRGETQYF.